Detailed here is one T cell receptor beta chain. Its antigen is unknown. Trimming pared 2 bases from V and 0 bases from J, leaving 14 bases between. The V gene's germline CDR1 is SGHRS and CDR2 YFSETQ. The length of the CDR3 is 16 residues. The data were obtained in a study of T cells after posttransplantation cyclophosphamide. Cells defined as naive were viable CD3+CD4+ or CD3+CD8+ and CCR7+CD45RA+CD45RO-CD95-CD27+CD28+. Broader study findings: Donor-recipient repertoire similarity was low at 1-2 months, rising over year one.

Sequenced by immunoSEQ multiplex PCR; TCRdb stores in-frame clones only, minus some. The table has fewer than 20,000 clones, 90% to 95% seen once. V and J are TRBV5-1 and TRBJ1-1, with D possibly matching TRBD1 (5 bases). Sequenced sample: naive CD4+ T cells sorted from blood. The receptor's source is a woman in her forties or fifties in good health and a related stem cell transplant donor. The CDR3 protein is CASSFIDRSMNTEAFF. The DNA for the CDR3 is TGCGCCAGCAGCTTTATTGACAGATCTATGAACACTGAAGCTTTCTTT.